What follows are 29 T cell receptor beta chains derived from one specimen sequenced in a study of blood T cells in healthy people across ages. Through a sample-barcoded 5' primer and a J-beta primer mix, a second PCR was run for roughly 7 to 11 cycles. TCRdb reprocessed the 5' RACE reads via MiXCR and lists one record per CDR3 protein. This sample has about 1,000,000 distinct CDR3 sequences, with more than 40% found just once. Sequencing input: blood. The receptors shown here come from a woman aged 55-70 years in good health.

J is TRBJ2-5 and V is TRBV3-1; D uncertain. The last part of the DNA fits TRBJ2-7 better; the J call may be wrong. Germline V gene lookup returns CDR1 LGHDT and CDR2 YNNKEL (reference sequence). This CDR3 has 14 amino acids. The DNA for the CDR3 is TGTGCCAGCAGCCAAGCCCCAGTCTTTTACGAGCAGTACTTC. It specifies CASSQAPVFYEQYF.

The rearrangement links TRBV4-1 to TRBJ2-3, with TRBD1 identical over 7 bases. Unmatched junction bases numbered 5, after V lost 0 bases and J lost 2 bases. CDR1 and CDR2 from the germline V gene are MGHRA and YSYEKL. The CDR3 covers 16 residues. The CDR3 region is CASSQDETGITDTQYF. For the CDR3, the DNA is TGCGCCAGCAGCCAAGATGAGACAGGGATCACAGATACGCAGTATTTT.

Remarks on this clonotype: A read error may account for a junction end that differs from germline. The chain has TRBV10-3 and TRBJ2-3, with 9 bases that match TRBD2. The CDR3 is 14 amino acids. Germline values: CDR1 ENHRY, CDR2 SYGVKD. The CDR3 reads CAISDSGSSDTQYF. CDR3 DNA sequence: TGTGCCATTAGTGATAGCGGGAGTTCGGATACGCAGTATTTT.

V and J are TRBV13 and TRBJ2-2; D tentatively reads TRBD1 or TRBD2 (5 bases each). Trimming cost V 2 bases and J 3 bases, with 7 bases left between them. CDR1 and CDR2 from the germline V gene are PRHDT and FYEKMQ (reference sequence). CDR3 length equals 14 residues. The CDR3 spells CASSLWDHTGELFF. The CDR3 DNA follows: TGTGCCAGCAGCTTATGGGACCACACCGGGGAGCTGTTTTTT.

J is TRBJ1-5 and V is TRBV6-1, with TRBD1 identical over 9 bases. The germline gives CDR1 MNHNS, CDR2 SASEGT. This CDR3 contains 16 residues. V trimming: 2 bases; J trimming: 4 bases; junction bases outside the gene matches: 6. CDR3 loop: CASSERDRGRNQPQHF. The CDR3 nucleotides are TGTGCCAGCAGTGAAAGAGACAGGGGGAGGAATCAGCCCCAGCATTTT.

This clonotype came up a few times. The V call is TRBV2, the J call TRBJ2-1, with 8 bases identical to TRBD1. The length of the CDR3 is 14 residues. Trimming took 5 bases from V and 6 from J; bases not matched to a gene: 6. Germline values: CDR1 SNHLY, CDR2 FYNNEI. The CDR3, as DNA: TGTGCCAGCAGTTCGACAGGGGTGGGCAATGAGCAGTTCTTC. Translated, it gives CASSSTGVGNEQFF.

This clonotype was found a few times. V is TRBV6-1 and J is TRBJ2-5; TRBD2 aligns across 7 bases. Near its end, the DNA agrees better with TRBJ2-7, so the J call may be wrong. Germline CDR1 is MNHNS and CDR2 is SASEGT. The CDR3 loop spans 14 amino acids. This CDR3 reads CASSSRLASDEQYF. In DNA form, the CDR3 reads TGTGCCAGCAGTAGCCGACTAGCTTCCGACGAGCAGTACTTC.

The rearrangement joins TRBV5-4 to TRBJ2-1; D gene unclear. Germline lookup yields CDR1 SGHNT and CDR2 YYREEE (reference sequence). V lost 0 bases to trimming and J lost 8 bases, with 12 bases between them. CDR3 length: 14 residues. The chain's CDR3 is CASSLGVAGYEQFF. The CDR3 region has the DNA TGTGCCAGCAGCTTGGGTGTTGCAGGATATGAGCAGTTCTTC. Together with reference TRBV5-4 and TRBJ2-1, the CDR3 gives the full variable domain: ETGVTQSPTHLIKTRGQQVTLRCSSQSGHNTVSWYQQALGQGPQFIFQYYREEENGRGNFPPRFSGLQFPNYSSELNVNALELDDSALYLCASSLGVAGYEQFFGPGTRLTVL.

This clonotype showed up just a few times. The chain couples TRBV28 to TRBJ2-7; D call uncertain. CDR1 and CDR2 from the germline V gene are MDHEN and SYDVKM. The CDR3 loop spans 13 amino acids. V lost 5 bases and J 4 bases, leaving 12 bases between the germline ends. The chain's CDR3 is CASSPRVRYEQYF. The CDR3 region has the DNA TGTGCCAGCAGTCCTCGGGTTCGTTACGAGCAGTACTTC.

This chain links TRBV7-6 with TRBJ1-4, with unresolved D. Germline values: CDR1 SGHVS, CDR2 FNYEAQ. The germline V and J ends were trimmed by 5 bases and 2 bases, with 9 bases remaining between them. The length of the CDR3 is 14 residues. The CDR3 here is CASSPRSTNEKLFF. CDR3 in DNA: TGTGCCAGCAGCCCAAGAAGTACTAATGAAAAACTGTTTTTT.

The J gene is TRBJ2-5, the V gene TRBV20-1; 9 bases map to TRBD2. Looked up from germline, CDR1 is DFQATT and CDR2 is SNEGSKA (reference sequence). After removal of 6 bases from V and 4 bases from J, the junction contained 12 bases not matched to a gene. The CDR3 runs 15 residues. The chain's CDR3 is CSAVSGRSGGETQYF. The CDR3 DNA reads TGCAGTGCCGTAAGCGGGAGGTCGGGAGGAGAGACCCAGTACTTC.

This sequence joins TRBV11-2 and TRBJ2-3; D is perhaps TRBD1 or TRBD2 (5 bases each). Germline V lookup: CDR1 SGHAT, CDR2 FQNNGV. Trimming stripped 5 bases from V and 3 bases from J, with 15 bases between. The length of the CDR3 is 15 residues. CDR3 loop: CASSVFGGVTDTQYF. CDR3 sequence (DNA): TGTGCCAGCAGCGTATTTGGGGGTGTTACAGATACGCAGTATTTT.

The table lists this clonotype with a few counts. The genes are TRBV7-8 and TRBJ2-7, with unresolved D. Germline V CDR1 and CDR2: SGHVS, FQNEAQ. The CDR3 is 14 amino acids. Trimming removed 5 bases from V and 12 bases from J, with 23 bases in between. CDR3 in DNA: TGTGCCAGCAGCCCGACGGCGGTATTGGTACGGCGGTACTTC. Translating gives CASSPTAVLVRRYF.

Concerning this clonotype: A read error may be the cause here, since a much bigger clone is one base away. The V and J genes are TRBV5-1 and TRBJ2-7, with 9 bases identical to TRBD1. Germline V gene data show CDR1 as SGHRS and CDR2 as YFSETQ. V shed 7 bases, J shed 4 bases, and the junction held 9 bases outside the gene matches. CDR3 length equals 14 residues. In nucleotides, the CDR3 is TGCGCCAGCGGCGGAGGACAGGGGCGGTACGAGCAGTACTTC. Protein: CASGGGQGRYEQYF. The variable domain in full, with the rest retrieved from reference TRBV5-1 and TRBJ2-7, is KAGVTQTPRYLIKTRGQQVTLSCSPISGHRSVSWYQQTPGQGLQFLFEYFSETQRNKGNFPGRFSGRQFSNSRSEMNVSTLELGDSALYLCASGGGQGRYEQYFGPGTRLTVT.

About this clonotype: A read error may explain this, as a much larger clone is one base away. The J gene is TRBJ2-7, the V gene TRBV29-1; 7 nucleotides line up with TRBD1. Germline CDR1 SQVTM, CDR2 ANQGSEA. The CDR3 totals 13 residues. CDR3 DNA sequence: TGCAGCGTTGCCGGGACAGTAAAAGAGACCCAGTCCTTC. Translation gives CSVAGTVKETQSF.

The chain joins TRBV27 to TRBJ2-4, with TRBD2 matching over 8 bases. CDR1 and CDR2 (germline): MNHEY, SMNVEV (reference sequence). The CDR3 contains 12 residues. V shed 10 bases and J 13 bases; nucleotides not matched to a gene: 12. The CDR3 region has the DNA TGTGCCAAAGAGCCGGGGGAGCGGGAGCAGTACTTC. This encodes CAKEPGEREQYF.

The V gene is TRBV19, the J gene TRBJ2-3; TRBD2 matches 7 bases. CDR1 and CDR2 (germline): LNHDA, SQIVND (reference sequence). V lost 3 bases, J lost 6 bases, and 12 bases stayed unmatched. This CDR3 is 16 amino acids long. The CDR3 is CASSMGGGRDTDTQYF. DNA of the CDR3: TGTGCCAGTAGTATGGGTGGCGGGAGAGACACTGATACGCAGTATTTT.

The chain uses TRBV11-1 and TRBJ2-3; no definite D call. CDR3 length: 17 amino acids. V lost 9 bases and J lost 2, with 24 bases in between. CDR1 is SGHAT, CDR2 FQDESV, per germline (reference sequence). The CDR3 loop reads CASNDGANVFNTDTQYF. The CDR3 DNA reads as TGTGCCAGTAACGACGGTGCCAACGTCTTCAACACAGATACGCAGTATTTT.

The CDR3 DNA is TGTGCCAGCGCCCGTGACGCCTCCCTCGGGGCCCAGTACTTC. It encodes CASARDASLGAQYF. This chain joins TRBV13 and TRBJ2-5; possible D gene TRBD2, 5 bases. Germline V gene lookup returns CDR1 PRHDT and CDR2 FYEKMQ (reference sequence). V dropped 8 bases and J dropped 9 bases, with 22 bases sitting between them. The CDR3 length is 14 residues.

This chain connects TRBV21-1 to TRBJ2-1; the D call of TRBD2 is as the table states it, not checked on the DNA. TRBV21-1 is an annotated pseudogene. The length of the CDR3 is 15 residues. Written as DNA, the CDR3 is TGTGCCAGCAGCAAAGCGATGGAGAAAAGTCTAGTGCAGTTCTTC. Translation: CASSKAMEKSLVQFF.

This clonotype was observed a few times. The V and J genes are TRBV24-1 and TRBJ2-1; D is unresolved. The length of the CDR3 is 12 residues. Trimming pared 3 bases from V and 9 bases from J, leaving 8 bases between. Germline V gene sequence: CDR1 KGHDR, CDR2 SFDVKD. The DNA for the CDR3 is TGTGCCACCAGTGATCCCCAGACTGAGCAGTTCTTC. This sequence encodes CATSDPQTEQFF.

The J gene is TRBJ2-3, the V gene TRBV30, with D unresolved. CDR3 size: 10 residues. V was pared by 5 bases and J by 6 bases, with 6 bases between. CDR1 is GTSNPN, CDR2 SVGIG, per germline (reference sequence). This CDR3 is CAWGPDTQYF. Here the CDR3 DNA reads TGTGCCTGGGGGCCGGATACGCAGTATTTT.

There are a few counts of this clonotype. The chain uses TRBV27 and TRBJ2-7; 7 nucleotides align to TRBD1. The J segment lost 2 bases and the V segment lost 4 bases, leaving 8 bases of the junction unmatched. This CDR3 has 15 residues. The germline CDR1 and CDR2 sequences are MNHEY and SMNVEV (reference sequence). This CDR3 is CASSSLDRPPYEQYF. CDR3 nucleotide sequence: TGTGCCAGCAGTTCCCTGGACAGGCCCCCCTACGAGCAGTACTTC.

CDR3 sequence: CASSPGHPQPQHF. The CDR3 nucleotides read TGTGCCAGCAGCCCCGGACACCCTCAGCCCCAGCATTTT. This chain links TRBV7-2 with TRBJ1-5, with a tentative D call TRBD1 (5 bases). This CDR3 has 13 amino acids. Germline V gene lookup returns CDR1 SGHTA and CDR2 FQGNSA. V dropped 5 bases and J dropped 6 bases, with 11 bases sitting between them. Supplemented by reference TRBV7-2 and TRBJ1-5, the full variable domain reads GAGVSQSPSNKVTEKGKDVELRCDPISGHTALYWYRQSLGQGLEFLIYFQGNSAPDKSGLPSDRFSAERTGGSVSTLTIQRTQQEDSAVYLCASSPGHPQPQHFGDGTRLSIL.

A few counts support this clonotype. The V call is TRBV20-1, the J call TRBJ1-5; D remains ambiguous. Trimming took 0 bases from V and 5 from J, leaving 11 bases between them. Germline V gene sequence: CDR1 DFQATT, CDR2 SNEGSKA (reference sequence). The CDR3 totals 14 residues. CDR3 nucleotide sequence: TGCAGTGCTAGAGAACTCCGGCCCGATCAGCCCCAGCATTTT. As protein: CSARELRPDQPQHF.

The J gene is TRBJ1-5, the V gene TRBV12-3 or TRBV12-4; D not resolved. This CDR3 contains 15 residues. With 1 base removed from V and 1 base from J, the gap between germline ends came to 8 bases. This CDR3 reads CASSLGAESNQPQHF. For the CDR3, the DNA is TGTGCCAGCAGTTTAGGGGCGGAAAGCAATCAGCCCCAGCATTTT.

The CDR3 DNA reads as TGTGCCAGCAGTTTAGCCCCCCGAGGGGGCAATGAGCAGTTCTTC. Translating gives CASSLAPRGGNEQFF. V gene TRBV12-3 or TRBV12-4 combines with J gene TRBJ2-1, with D possibly being TRBD1 (6 bases). Deletions cut 0 bases from V and 6 bases from J, with 12 bases between. This CDR3 is built from 15 residues.

The V gene is TRBV6-5, the J gene TRBJ1-2; TRBD1 matches at 7 bases. This CDR3 has 17 amino acids. V was pared by 2 bases and J by 0 bases, with 9 bases of the junction left unmatched. Germline values: CDR1 MNHEY, CDR2 SVGAGI. CDR3 coding DNA: TGTGCCAGCAGTTACGACGTCGGACAGGCAGCTAACTATGGCTACACCTTC. It translates to CASSYDVGQAANYGYTF.

This clonotype was recorded a few times. This chain joins TRBV20-1 and TRBJ2-4; 10 bases are a match to TRBD2. The trim removed 4 bases at V and 6 bases at J, leaving 3 bases unmatched. Germline lookup yields CDR1 DFQATT and CDR2 SNEGSKA (reference sequence). The CDR3 contains 13 residues. This chain's CDR3 is CSANRLAGNIQYF. CDR3 DNA sequence: TGCAGTGCTAACCGACTAGCGGGAAACATTCAGTACTTC.